This is a list of T cell receptor beta chains from one sample in a study of cytomegalovirus exposure and HLA in healthy donors. Only in-frame clones appear in the TCRdb table, and some are missing; sequencing was by immunoSEQ multiplex PCR. The data hold more than 200,000 clones, with more than 75% observed a single time. Sample: PBMCs. These TCRs come from a human donor in good health. CDR3s include the opening cysteine and the closing phenylalanine or tryptophan. Fields, in order: V gene, CDR3 length, J gene, D gene, clone size, CDR3 DNA, CDR3 protein. The D gene is left open where the match is weak. Size is stated for part of the rows, as once, few or many counts, or as a class when the clone is expanded.

TRBV19	18	TRBJ2-1	-	few	TGTGCCAGTAGTATAGTAGCCCTAGCGAGAATAGGAAGGGGAGAGCAGTTCTTC	CASSIVALARIGRGEQFF
TRBV7-9	17	TRBJ1-2	-	-	TGTGCCAGCAGCTCCGCCCTTCACAACAGGGTGGACTATGGCTACACCTTC	CASSSALHNRVDYGYTF
TRBV9	15	TRBJ2-7	-	-	TGTGCCAGCAGCGCCCGACCTGGGCTGACCTACGAGCAGTACTTC	CASSARPGLTYEQYF
TRBV7-6	18	TRBJ2-1	TRBD2	-	TGTGCCAGCAGCTTAATGACTAGCGGGAGGGCCCTCAGTAATGAGCAGTTCTTC	CASSLMTSGRALSNEQFF
TRBV18	15	TRBJ2-7	-	-	TGTGCCAGCTCACCAAAACAGGGCGCCACCTACGAGCAGTACTTC	CASSPKQGATYEQYF
TRBV7-9	14	TRBJ1-3	-	few	TGTGCCAGCAGCTTAGAACTCTCTGGAAACACCATATATTTT	CASSLELSGNTIYF
TRBV19	14	TRBJ2-7	TRBD1	-	TGTGCCAGTAGTCCCAGACAGGGGTCCTACGAGCAGTACTTC	CASSPRQGSYEQYF
TRBV18	13	TRBJ2-5	TRBD1	once	TGTGCCAGCTCACCCGGGACAGAAGAGACCCAGTACTTC	CASSPGTEETQYF
TRBV18	12	TRBJ2-7	-	-	TGTGCCAGCTCACAAGGGGAGGCCGAGCAGTACTTC	CASSQGEAEQYF
TRBV10-1	15	TRBJ2-3	TRBD2	-	TGCGCCAGCATTCTAGCGGTACCTAGCACAGATACGCAGTATTTT	CASILAVPSTDTQYF
TRBV29-1	15	TRBJ2-7	TRBD2	-	TGCAGCGTTGAAGAACTGTCAGCGGGAGCCTACGAGCAGTACTTC	CSVEELSAGAYEQYF
TRBV6-6	14	TRBJ1-3	-	-	TGTGCCAGCAGGCGGGACGACCAGCGAAGCACCATATATTTT	CASRRDDQRSTIYF
TRBV27	14	TRBJ2-5	TRBD2	few	TGTGCCAGTACTAGCGGGAGGGCCCACGAGACCCAGTACTTC	CASTSGRAHETQYF
TRBV15	14	TRBJ1-5	-	-	TGTGCCACCAGCAGAGGTGGCAGCAATCAGCCCCAGCATTTT	CATSRGGSNQPQHF
TRBV5-1	14	TRBJ1-4	-	few	TGCGCCAGCAGCTTAGGACAGACGGGGGAAAAACTGTTTTTT	CASSLGQTGEKLFF
TRBV25-1	14	TRBJ2-3	-	once	TGTGCCAGCAGTCGAGGCGGGGACTCAGATACGCAGTATTTT	CASSRGGDSDTQYF
TRBV10-1	15	TRBJ1-5	TRBD1	-	TGCGCCAGCAGTGAGTACAGGGGAAGCAATCAGCCCCAGCATTTT	CASSEYRGSNQPQHF
TRBV6-5	14	TRBJ2-5	-	-	TGTGCCAGCAGTTACGACAGGTACCAAGAGACCCAGTACTTC	CASSYDRYQETQYF
TRBV19	14	TRBJ1-2	-	-	TGTGCCAGTAGTATAGTTCCAGCTAACTATGGCTACACCTTC	CASSIVPANYGYTF
TRBV7-9	15	TRBJ2-4	-	once	TGTGCCAGCAGCTTATTACAGGGTGGAGGAAACATTCAGTACTTC	CASSLLQGGGNIQYF
TRBV7-2	14	TRBJ1-4	TRBD1	-	TGTGCCAGCAGCCTAGACAGGGGGAGTGAAAAACTGTTTTTT	CASSLDRGSEKLFF
TRBV27	16	TRBJ2-7	TRBD1	-	TGTGCCAGCAGTTTATCGGGGACAGGGGGCTTCTACGAGCAGTACTTC	CASSLSGTGGFYEQYF